This T cell receptor (beta chain) was captured by sequencing in a study of Ad26.COV2.S vaccination and SARS-CoV-2 variants. Background on the study: Intramuscularly, Ad26.COV2.S was given either once or twice, 56 days apart. Study results and limitations: Measurement of non-spike TCR breadth gave similar results in vaccine and placebo recipients. Ad26.COV2.S recipients had broader spike-specific TCRs (P = 0.0014). In vaccinated individuals, spike-specific CD8+ and CD4+ T cell responses reportedly displayed substantial breadth.

Measured with immunoSEQ multiplex PCR; TCRdb has only the in-frame clones, and not every one. The sample shows fewer than 400,000 clones, 70% to 90% of them seen only once. Note on this clone: Its antigen is still unknown.

The treatment: some 20 received Ad26.COV2.S at low or high dose, single or two shots; several received placebo; per-sample allocation not given. Sample collection was performed on day 63 after the first vaccine or placebo injection. This receptor was obtained from a person aged 18-65 years who received the Ad26.COV2.S COVID-19 vaccine or a placebo. This specimen consisted of peripheral blood, obtained in a trial of Ad26.COV2.S vaccine versus placebo.

CDR3 amino acids: CASKKLGRIQETQYF. The CDR3, as DNA: TGTGCCAGCAAAAAGTTGGGGCGGATACAAGAGACCCAGTACTTC. V usage is TRBV27 and J usage is TRBJ2-5; perhaps TRBD1 as D (5 bases). V lost 7 bases and J 2 bases, leaving 17 bases between the germline ends. Looked up from germline, CDR1 is MNHEY and CDR2 is SMNVEV (reference sequence). The CDR3 extends over 15 amino acids.